This T cell receptor beta chain was identified in a study of CD8 T cells in Susac syndrome. cDNA came from approximately 0.5 to 1 ug RNA primed by random hexamers. Each CDR3 protein is one row after TCRdb ran MiXCR on the immunoSEQ multiplex PCR reads. The sample shows just over 300,000 distinct CDR3 sequences, 92% of them seen only once. This CDR3 spans 13 amino acids. Germline values: CDR1 MNHEY, CDR2 SVGEGT. The V gene lost 1 base and the J gene lost 0 bases, with 3 bases spanning the gap. Material for sequencing was CD4+ T cells from PBMCs. This rearrangement joins TRBV6-2 or TRBV6-3 to TRBJ1-1; no definite D call. The receptor's source is a human donor with multiple sclerosis. DNA for the CDR3: TGTGCCAGCAGTTACTGGCTGAACACTGAAGCTTTCTTT. The encoded protein is CASSYWLNTEAFF.